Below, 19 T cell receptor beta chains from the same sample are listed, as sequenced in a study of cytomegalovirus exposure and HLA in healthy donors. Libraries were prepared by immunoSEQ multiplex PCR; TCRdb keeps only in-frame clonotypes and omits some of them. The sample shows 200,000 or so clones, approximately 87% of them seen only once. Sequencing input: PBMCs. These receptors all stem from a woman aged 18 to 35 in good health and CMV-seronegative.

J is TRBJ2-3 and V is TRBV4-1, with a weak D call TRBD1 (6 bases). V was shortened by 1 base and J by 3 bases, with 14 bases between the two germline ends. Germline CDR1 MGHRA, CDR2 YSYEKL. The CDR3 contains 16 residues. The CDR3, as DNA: TGCGCCAGCAGCCAAGTAGCATCGCAGGGGACAGATACGCAGTATTTT. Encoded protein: CASSQVASQGTDTQYF.

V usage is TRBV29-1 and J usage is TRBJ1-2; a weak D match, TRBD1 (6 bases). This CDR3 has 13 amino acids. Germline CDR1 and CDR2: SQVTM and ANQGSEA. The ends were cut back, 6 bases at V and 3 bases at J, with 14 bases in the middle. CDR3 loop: CSVEGGGYYGYTF. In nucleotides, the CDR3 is TGCAGCGTAGAGGGGGGGGGCTACTATGGCTACACCTTC.

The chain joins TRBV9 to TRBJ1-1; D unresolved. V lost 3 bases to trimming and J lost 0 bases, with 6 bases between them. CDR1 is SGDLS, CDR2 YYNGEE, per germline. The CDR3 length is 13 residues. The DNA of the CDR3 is TGTGCCAGCAGCGAAGGGTTGAACACTGAAGCTTTCTTT. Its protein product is CASSEGLNTEAFF.

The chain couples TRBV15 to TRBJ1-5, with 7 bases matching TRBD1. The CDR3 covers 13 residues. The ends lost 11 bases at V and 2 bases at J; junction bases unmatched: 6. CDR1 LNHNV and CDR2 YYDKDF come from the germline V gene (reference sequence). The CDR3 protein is CASSGQGNQPQHF. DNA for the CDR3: TGTGCCTCTTCAGGACAGGGCAATCAGCCCCAGCATTTT.

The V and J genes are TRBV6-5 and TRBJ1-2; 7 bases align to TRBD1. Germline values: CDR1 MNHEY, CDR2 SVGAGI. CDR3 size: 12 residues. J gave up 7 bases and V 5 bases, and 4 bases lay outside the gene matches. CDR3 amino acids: CASSEQGIGYTF. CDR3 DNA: TGTGCCAGCAGTGAACAGGGGATTGGCTACACCTTC.

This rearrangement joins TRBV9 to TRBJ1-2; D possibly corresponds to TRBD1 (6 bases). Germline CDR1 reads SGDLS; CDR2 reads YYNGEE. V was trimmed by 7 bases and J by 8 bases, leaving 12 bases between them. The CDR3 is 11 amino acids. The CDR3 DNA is TGTGCCAGCTCTAACAGGGTCGGCTACACCTTC. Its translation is CASSNRVGYTF.

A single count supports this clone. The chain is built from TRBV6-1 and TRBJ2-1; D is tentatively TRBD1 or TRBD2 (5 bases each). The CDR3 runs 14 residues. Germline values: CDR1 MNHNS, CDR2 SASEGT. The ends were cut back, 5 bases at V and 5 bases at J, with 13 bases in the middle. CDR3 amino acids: CASSSWGKNNEQFF. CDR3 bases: TGTGCCAGCAGTAGTTGGGGGAAGAACAATGAGCAGTTCTTC.

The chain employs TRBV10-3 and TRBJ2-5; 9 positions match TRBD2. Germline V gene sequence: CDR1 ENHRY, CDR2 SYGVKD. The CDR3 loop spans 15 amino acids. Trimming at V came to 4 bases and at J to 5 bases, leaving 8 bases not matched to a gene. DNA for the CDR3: TGTGCCATCAGTGGGAGCGGCGGGAGGGGGGAGACCCAGTACTTC. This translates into CAISGSGGRGETQYF.

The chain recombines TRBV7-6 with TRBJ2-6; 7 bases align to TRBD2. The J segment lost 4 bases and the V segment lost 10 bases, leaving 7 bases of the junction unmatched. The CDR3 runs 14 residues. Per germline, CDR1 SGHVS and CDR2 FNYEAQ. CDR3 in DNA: TGTGCCACCCGGCGGGGGACCGGGGCCAACGTCCTGACTTTC. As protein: CATRRGTGANVLTF. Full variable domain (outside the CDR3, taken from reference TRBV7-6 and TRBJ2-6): GAGVSQSPRYKVTKRGQDVALRCDPISGHVSLYWYRQALGQGPEFLTYFNYEAQQDKSGLPNDRFSAERPEGSISTLTIQRTEQRDSAMYRCATRRGTGANVLTFGAGSRLTVL.

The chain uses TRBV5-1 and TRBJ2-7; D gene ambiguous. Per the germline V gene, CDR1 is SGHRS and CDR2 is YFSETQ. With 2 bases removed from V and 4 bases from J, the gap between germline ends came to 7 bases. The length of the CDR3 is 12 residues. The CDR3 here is CASSFTNYEQYF. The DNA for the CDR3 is TGCGCCAGCAGCTTTACGAATTACGAGCAGTACTTC.

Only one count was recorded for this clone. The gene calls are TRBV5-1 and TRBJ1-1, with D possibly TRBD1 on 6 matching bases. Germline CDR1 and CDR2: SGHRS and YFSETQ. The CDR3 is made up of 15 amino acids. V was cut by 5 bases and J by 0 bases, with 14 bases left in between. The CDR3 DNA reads TGCGCCAGCAGTTACCGACAGGCTCTGAACACTGAAGCTTTCTTT. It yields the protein CASSYRQALNTEAFF.

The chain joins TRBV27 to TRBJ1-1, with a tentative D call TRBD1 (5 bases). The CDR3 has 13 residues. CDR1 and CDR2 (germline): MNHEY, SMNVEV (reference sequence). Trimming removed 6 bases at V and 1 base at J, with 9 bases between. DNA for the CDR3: TGTGCCAGCAGACCCGGACAGAACACTGAAGCTTTCTTT. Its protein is CASRPGQNTEAFF.

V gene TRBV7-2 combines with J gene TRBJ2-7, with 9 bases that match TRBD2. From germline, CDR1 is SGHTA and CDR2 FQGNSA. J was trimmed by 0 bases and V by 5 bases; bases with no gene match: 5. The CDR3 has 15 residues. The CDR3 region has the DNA TGTGCCAGCAGCGACAAGCGGGGGGCCTCCTACGAGCAGTACTTC. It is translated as CASSDKRGASYEQYF.

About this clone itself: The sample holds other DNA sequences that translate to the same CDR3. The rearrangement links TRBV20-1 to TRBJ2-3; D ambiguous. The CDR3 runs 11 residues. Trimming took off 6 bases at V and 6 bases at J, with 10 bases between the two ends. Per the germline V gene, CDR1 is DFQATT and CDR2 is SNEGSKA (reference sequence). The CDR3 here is CSATLEDTQYF. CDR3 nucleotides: TGCAGTGCGACCCTTGAGGATACGCAGTATTTT.

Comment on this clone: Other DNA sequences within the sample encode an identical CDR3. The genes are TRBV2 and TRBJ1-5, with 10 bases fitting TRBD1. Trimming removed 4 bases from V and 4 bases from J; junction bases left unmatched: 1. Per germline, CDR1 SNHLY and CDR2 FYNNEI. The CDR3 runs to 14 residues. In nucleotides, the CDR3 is TGTGCCAGCAGTGGGACAGGGGGTAATCAGCCCCAGCATTTT. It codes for CASSGTGGNQPQHF.

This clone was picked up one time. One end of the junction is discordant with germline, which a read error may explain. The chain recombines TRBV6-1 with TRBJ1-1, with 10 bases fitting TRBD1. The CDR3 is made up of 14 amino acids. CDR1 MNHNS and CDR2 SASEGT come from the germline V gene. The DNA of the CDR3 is TGTGCCAGCAGAGAAGGGGGACAGGGGCCCCCACCTTTCTTT. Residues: CASREGGQGPPPFF.

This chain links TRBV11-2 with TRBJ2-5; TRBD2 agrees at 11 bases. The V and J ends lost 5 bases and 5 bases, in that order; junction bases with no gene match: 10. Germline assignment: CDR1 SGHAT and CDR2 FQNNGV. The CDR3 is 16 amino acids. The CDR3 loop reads CASSQTTSGIFETQYF. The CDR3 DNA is TGTGCCAGCAGCCAAACGACTAGCGGGATTTTCGAGACCCAGTACTTC.

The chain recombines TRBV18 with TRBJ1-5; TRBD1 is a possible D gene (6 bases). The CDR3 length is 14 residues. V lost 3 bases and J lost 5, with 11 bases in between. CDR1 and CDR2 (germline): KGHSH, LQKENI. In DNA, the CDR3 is TGTGCCAGCTCACCCTTGGACAGCTATCAGCCCCAGCATTTT. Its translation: CASSPLDSYQPQHF.

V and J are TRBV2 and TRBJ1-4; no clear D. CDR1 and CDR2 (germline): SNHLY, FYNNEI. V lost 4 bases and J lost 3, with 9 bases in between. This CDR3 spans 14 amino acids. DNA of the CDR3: TGTGCCAGCAGTGTGGACGGGGCTAATGAAAAACTGTTTTTT. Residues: CASSVDGANEKLFF.